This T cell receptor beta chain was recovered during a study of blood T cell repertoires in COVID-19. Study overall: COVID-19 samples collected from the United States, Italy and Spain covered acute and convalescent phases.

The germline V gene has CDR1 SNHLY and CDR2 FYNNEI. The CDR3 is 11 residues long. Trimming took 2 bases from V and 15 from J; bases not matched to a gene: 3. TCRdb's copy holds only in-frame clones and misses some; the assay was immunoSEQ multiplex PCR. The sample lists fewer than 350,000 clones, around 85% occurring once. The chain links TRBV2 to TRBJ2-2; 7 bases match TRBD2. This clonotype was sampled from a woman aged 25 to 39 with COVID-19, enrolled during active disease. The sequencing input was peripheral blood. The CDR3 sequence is CASSEQGGLFF. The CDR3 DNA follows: TGTGCCAGCAGTGAACAGGGAGGGTTGTTTTTT.